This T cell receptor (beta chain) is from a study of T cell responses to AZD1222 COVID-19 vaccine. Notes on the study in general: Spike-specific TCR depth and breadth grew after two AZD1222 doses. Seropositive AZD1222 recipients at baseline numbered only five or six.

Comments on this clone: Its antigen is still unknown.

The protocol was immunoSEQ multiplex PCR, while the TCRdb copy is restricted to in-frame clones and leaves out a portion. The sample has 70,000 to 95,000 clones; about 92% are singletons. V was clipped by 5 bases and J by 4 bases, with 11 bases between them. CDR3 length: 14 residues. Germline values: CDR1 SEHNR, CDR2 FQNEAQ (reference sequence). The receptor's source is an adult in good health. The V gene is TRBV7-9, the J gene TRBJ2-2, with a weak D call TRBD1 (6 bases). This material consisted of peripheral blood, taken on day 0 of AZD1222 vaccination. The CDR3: CASSPQGVTGELFF. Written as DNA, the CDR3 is TGTGCCAGCAGCCCACAGGGAGTCACCGGGGAGCTGTTTTTT.